These 11 T cell receptor beta chains came from one sample sequenced in a study of T cell changes during pregnancy in multiple sclerosis. Sequencing used immunoSEQ multiplex PCR; TCRdb keeps in-frame clones, though not all of them. This sample has 65,000 to 85,000 clones, with approximately 93% found just once. The source was peripheral blood, collected in the second trimester of pregnancy. These TCRs come from a female donor with multiple sclerosis, enrolled in a pregnancy study.

This chain links TRBV28 with TRBJ2-6; 8 bases are shared with TRBD1. With V trimmed by 2 bases and J by 2 bases, 2 bases remained unmatched. The CDR3 spans 16 residues. Germline loops: CDR1 MDHEN, CDR2 SYDVKM. In nucleotides, the CDR3 is TGTGCCAGCAGTTTACCAGGGGGCGCTGGGGCCAACGTCCTGACTTTC. It encodes CASSLPGGAGANVLTF.

This clone was seen a single time. The rearrangement joins TRBV4-3 to TRBJ2-5; 7 nucleotides agree with TRBD1. Germline CDR1 reads LGHNA; CDR2 reads YSLEER. J lost 1 base, V lost 2 bases, and 1 base had no gene match. The CDR3 has 14 residues. In nucleotides, the CDR3 is TGCGCCAGCAGCCAAAACAGGGGCCAAGAGACCCAGTACTTC. Amino acid sequence: CASSQNRGQETQYF.

The J gene is TRBJ2-1, the V gene TRBV5-3; 10 nucleotides align to TRBD2. TRBV5-3 is annotated as an ORF whose role is uncertain. J gave up 6 bases and V 2 bases, and 8 bases lay outside the gene matches. The CDR3 spans 16 residues. The chain's CDR3 is CARSFETSGTGNEQFF. For the CDR3, the DNA is TGTGCCAGAAGCTTCGAAACTAGCGGGACGGGCAATGAGCAGTTCTTC.

CDR3 sequence reads: CASSFLTQGDEKLFF. Written as DNA, the CDR3 is TGTGCCAGCAGCTTTCTAACGCAGGGTGATGAAAAACTGTTTTTT. The chain combines TRBV5-6 with TRBJ1-4; perhaps TRBD1 as D (5 bases). V gave up 2 bases and J gave up 6 bases, with 14 bases separating them. Per germline, CDR1 SGHDT and CDR2 YYEEEE. This CDR3 contains 15 residues.

V is TRBV27 and J is TRBJ1-5; the D gene is possibly TRBD1 (5 bases). The CDR3 has 13 residues. Germline V gives CDR1 MNHEY, CDR2 SMNVEV (reference sequence). The V end lost 6 bases, the J end lost 6 bases, and 12 bases lay between the germline ends. In DNA, the CDR3 is TGTGCCAGCAGCCAGGGTATGGGTCAGCCCCAGCATTTT. Amino acids: CASSQGMGQPQHF.

V is TRBV6-1 and J is TRBJ1-5; 10 nucleotides line up with TRBD1. Trimming at V came to 7 bases and at J to 6 bases, leaving 3 bases not matched to a gene. The CDR3 contains 13 residues. CDR1 is MNHNS, CDR2 SASEGT, per germline. In nucleotides, the CDR3 is TGTGCCAGCACGGGGACAGGGGTTCAGCCCCAGCATTTT. It is translated as CASTGTGVQPQHF.

In DNA form, the CDR3 reads TGCGCCAGCAGCCTCCAACAGGGGGAAGTCTCCTACGAGCAGTACTTC. As protein: CASSLQQGEVSYEQYF. V and J are TRBV5-1 and TRBJ2-7; 8 bases are shared with TRBD1. The germline V gene has CDR1 SGHRS and CDR2 YFSETQ. The V segment lost 4 bases and the J segment 0 bases; nucleotides outside the gene matches: 9. This CDR3 spans 16 amino acids.

This clone appeared a few times. The chain combines TRBV11-3 with TRBJ2-7; weak D call: TRBD1 (6 bases). Germline loops: CDR1 SGHNT, CDR2 YENEEA. Deletions cut 8 bases from V and 0 bases from J, with 14 bases between. The CDR3 loop spans 14 amino acids. CDR3 residues: CASGPDRFSYEQYF. CDR3 DNA: TGTGCCAGCGGCCCCGACAGGTTCTCCTACGAGCAGTACTTC.

The gene calls are TRBV2 and TRBJ1-5; D possibly corresponds to TRBD1 (5 bases). The CDR3 consists of 14 residues. CDR1 and CDR2 from the germline V gene are SNHLY and FYNNEI. Trimming shortened V by 2 bases and J by 5 bases, and 10 bases separated the two germline ends. The CDR3 DNA follows: TGTGCCAGCAGTGAAACGGACACCTATCAGCCCCAGCATTTT. The encoded protein is CASSETDTYQPQHF.

The chain has TRBV5-6 and TRBJ2-3, with unresolved D. This CDR3 region has 16 residues. CDR1 is SGHDT, CDR2 YYEEEE, per germline. V was shortened by 4 bases and J by 2 bases, with 17 bases between the two germline ends. The CDR3 DNA follows: TGTGCCAGCAGCCCCTTACAATGGCCCGTCACAGATACGCAGTATTTT. Translating it yields CASSPLQWPVTDTQYF.

This chain connects TRBV6-6 to TRBJ1-1; D is uncertain. Between the trimmed V and J ends, which lost 0 bases and 1 base, there was a span of 6 bases. Germline V lookup: CDR1 MNHNY, CDR2 SVGAGI (reference sequence). The CDR3 consists of 14 residues. The CDR3 sequence is CASSYSYKNTEAFF. The DNA of the CDR3 is TGTGCCAGCAGTTACTCTTATAAGAACACTGAAGCTTTCTTT.